This TCR beta chain was recorded in a study of beta chain features in type 1 diabetes. Broader study findings: High-TCR-expressing cells could be over-represented by cDNA sequencing.

There are 15 residues in the CDR3. With V trimmed by 5 bases and J by 0 bases, 6 bases remained unmatched. CDR1 and CDR2 from the germline V gene are SGHVS and FQNEAQ. This clone was observed a few times. The antigen is not known. Per donor, one heparinised blood draw averaged roughly 110 mL. CD45RO/CCR7/CD25/CD127/CD95/CD27 sorting isolated CD4+ naive, central memory, regulatory and stem cell-like memory cells. The whole isolated RNA underwent reverse transcription, so sequencing captured expressed TCRB transcripts. This table comes from immunoSEQ multiplex PCR, and its TCRdb copy is limited to in-frame clones, with some not included. The sample lists about 360,000 clones; around 13% were seen once.

This rearrangement joins TRBV7-8 to TRBJ2-7; 8 positions agree with TRBD1. The specimen sequenced was naive CD4+ T cells from blood. This TCR was recovered from a young man in good health. The CDR3 DNA sequence: TGTGCCAGCAGCATGGACAGGGCAGCCTCCTACGAGCAGTACTTC. Protein product: CASSMDRAASYEQYF.